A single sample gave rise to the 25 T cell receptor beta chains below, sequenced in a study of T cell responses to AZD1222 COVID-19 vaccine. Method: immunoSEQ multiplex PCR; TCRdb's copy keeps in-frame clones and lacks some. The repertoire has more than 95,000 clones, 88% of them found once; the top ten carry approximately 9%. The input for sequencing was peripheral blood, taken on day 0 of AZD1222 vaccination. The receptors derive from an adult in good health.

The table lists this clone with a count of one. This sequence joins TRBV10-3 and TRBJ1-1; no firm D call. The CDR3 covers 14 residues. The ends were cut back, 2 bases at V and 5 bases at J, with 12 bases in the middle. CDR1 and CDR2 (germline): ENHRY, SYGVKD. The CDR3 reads CAISEAHLQTEAFF. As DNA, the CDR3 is TGTGCCATCAGTGAGGCCCACTTGCAGACTGAAGCTTTCTTT.

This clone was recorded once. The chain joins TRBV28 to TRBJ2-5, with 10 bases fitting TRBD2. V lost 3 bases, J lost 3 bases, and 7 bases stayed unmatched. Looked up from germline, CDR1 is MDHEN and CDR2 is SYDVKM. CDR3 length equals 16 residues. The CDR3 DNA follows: TGTGCCAGCAGTTTGGGGCTAGCGGGAGCGAAAGAGACCCAGTACTTC. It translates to CASSLGLAGAKETQYF.

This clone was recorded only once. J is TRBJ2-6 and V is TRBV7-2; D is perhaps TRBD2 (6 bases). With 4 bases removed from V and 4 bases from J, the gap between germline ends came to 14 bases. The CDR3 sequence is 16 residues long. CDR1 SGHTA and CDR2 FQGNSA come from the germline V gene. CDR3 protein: CASSSTPGVGANVLTF. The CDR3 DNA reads TGTGCCAGCAGCTCAACCCCGGGGGTCGGGGCCAACGTCCTGACTTTC.

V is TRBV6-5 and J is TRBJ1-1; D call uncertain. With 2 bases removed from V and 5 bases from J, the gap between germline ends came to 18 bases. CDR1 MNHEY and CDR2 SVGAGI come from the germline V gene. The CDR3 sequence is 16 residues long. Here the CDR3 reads CASSYSPQEGRTEAFF. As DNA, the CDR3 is TGTGCCAGCAGTTACAGCCCCCAGGAAGGGAGGACTGAAGCTTTCTTT.

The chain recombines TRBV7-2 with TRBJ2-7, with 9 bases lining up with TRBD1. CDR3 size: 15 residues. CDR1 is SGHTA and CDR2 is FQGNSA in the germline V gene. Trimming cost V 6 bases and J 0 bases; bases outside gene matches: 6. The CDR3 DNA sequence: TGTGCCAGCAGTTTTACAGGGGGCGGCTCCTACGAGCAGTACTTC. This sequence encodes CASSFTGGGSYEQYF.

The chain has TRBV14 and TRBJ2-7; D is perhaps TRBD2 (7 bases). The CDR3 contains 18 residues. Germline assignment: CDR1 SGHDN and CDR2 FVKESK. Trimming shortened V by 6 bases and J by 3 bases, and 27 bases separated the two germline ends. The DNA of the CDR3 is TGTGCCAGCAGTCCGCGACAGGACTTGACTAGCAGCCACTACGAGCAGTACTTC. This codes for CASSPRQDLTSSHYEQYF.

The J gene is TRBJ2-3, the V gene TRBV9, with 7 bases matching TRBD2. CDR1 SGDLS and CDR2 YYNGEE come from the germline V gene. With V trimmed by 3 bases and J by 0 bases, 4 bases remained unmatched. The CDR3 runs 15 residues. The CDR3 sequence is CASSAGGGSTDTQYF. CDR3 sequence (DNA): TGTGCCAGCAGCGCTGGGGGGGGGAGCACAGATACGCAGTATTTT.

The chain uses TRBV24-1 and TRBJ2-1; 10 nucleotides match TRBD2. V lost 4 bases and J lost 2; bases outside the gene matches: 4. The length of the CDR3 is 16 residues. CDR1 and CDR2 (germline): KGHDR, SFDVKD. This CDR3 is CATSDRTSGTYNEQFF. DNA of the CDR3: TGTGCCACCAGTGACCGGACTAGCGGAACCTACAATGAGCAGTTCTTC.

The CDR3 sequence is CASSLTPNSYEQYF. The CDR3 DNA reads as TGTGCCAGCAGCTTGACGCCAAACTCCTACGAGCAGTACTTC. The gene calls are TRBV11-2 and TRBJ2-7, with D unclear. Per the germline V gene, CDR1 is SGHAT and CDR2 is FQNNGV. V was pared by 3 bases and J by 0 bases, with 9 bases between. The CDR3 is made up of 14 amino acids.

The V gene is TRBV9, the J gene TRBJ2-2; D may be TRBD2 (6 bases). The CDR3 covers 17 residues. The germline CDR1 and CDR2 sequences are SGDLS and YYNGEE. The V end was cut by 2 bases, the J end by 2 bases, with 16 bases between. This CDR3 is CASSVVQWTTNTGELFF. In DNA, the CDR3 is TGTGCCAGCAGCGTCGTCCAATGGACTACTAACACCGGGGAGCTGTTTTTT.

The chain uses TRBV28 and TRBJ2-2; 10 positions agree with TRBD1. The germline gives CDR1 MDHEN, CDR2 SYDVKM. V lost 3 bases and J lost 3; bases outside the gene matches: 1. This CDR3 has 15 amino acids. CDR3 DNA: TGTGCCAGCAGTTTTGGGACAGGGGACACCGGGGAGCTGTTTTTT. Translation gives CASSFGTGDTGELFF.

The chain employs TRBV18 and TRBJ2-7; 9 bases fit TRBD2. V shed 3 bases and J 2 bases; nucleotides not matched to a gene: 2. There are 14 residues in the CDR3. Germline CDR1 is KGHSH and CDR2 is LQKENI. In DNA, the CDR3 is TGTGCCAGCTCACCGACTAGCGGTGCCTACGAGCAGTACTTC. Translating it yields CASSPTSGAYEQYF.

DNA for the CDR3: TGTGCCAGCAGCTTAGATCAGGGGGGCCCAGATACGCAGTATTTT. Amino acids: CASSLDQGGPDTQYF. This chain joins TRBV7-8 and TRBJ2-3, with D maybe TRBD1 (7 bases). This CDR3 has 15 amino acids. Germline V gene sequence: CDR1 SGHVS, CDR2 FQNEAQ. V was clipped by 1 base and J by 4 bases, with 12 bases between them.

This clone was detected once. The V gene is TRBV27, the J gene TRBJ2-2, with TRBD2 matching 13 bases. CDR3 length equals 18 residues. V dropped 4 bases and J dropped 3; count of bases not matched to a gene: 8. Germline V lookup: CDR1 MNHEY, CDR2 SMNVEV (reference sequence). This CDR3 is CASSSGTSGVADTGELFF. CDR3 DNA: TGTGCCAGCAGTTCCGGGACTAGCGGGGTAGCGGACACCGGGGAGCTGTTTTTT.

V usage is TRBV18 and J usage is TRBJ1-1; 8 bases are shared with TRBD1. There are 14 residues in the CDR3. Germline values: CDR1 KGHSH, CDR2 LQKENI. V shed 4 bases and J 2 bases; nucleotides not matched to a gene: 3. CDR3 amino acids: CASSRGQGNTEAFF. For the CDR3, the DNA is TGTGCCAGCTCACGCGGACAGGGAAACACTGAAGCTTTCTTT.

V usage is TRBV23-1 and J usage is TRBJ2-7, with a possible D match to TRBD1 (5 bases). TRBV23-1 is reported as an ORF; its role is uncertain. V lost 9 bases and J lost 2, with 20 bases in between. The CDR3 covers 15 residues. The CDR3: CARSGMEIRTYEQYF. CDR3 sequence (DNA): TGCGCCAGGTCAGGGATGGAAATTAGGACCTACGAGCAGTACTTC.

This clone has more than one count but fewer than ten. CDR3 in DNA: TGTGCCAGCAGTGAAGGGTTGGAGGGAGGGGAGACCCAGTACTTC. Encoded protein: CASSEGLEGGETQYF. The chain is built from TRBV6-1 and TRBJ2-5, with 7 bases that match TRBD2. The CDR3 is 15 amino acids. V shed 1 base and J 5 bases; nucleotides not matched to a gene: 7. Germline V gives CDR1 MNHNS, CDR2 SASEGT.

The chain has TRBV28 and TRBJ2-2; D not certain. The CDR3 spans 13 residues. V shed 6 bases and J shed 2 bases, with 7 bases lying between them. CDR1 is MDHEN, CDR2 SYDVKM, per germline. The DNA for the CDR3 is TGTGCCAGCAGCGACACAAACACCGGGGAGCTGTTTTTT. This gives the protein CASSDTNTGELFF.

The chain's CDR3 is CASSPKPLPNQPQHF. The CDR3 nucleotides read TGTGCCAGCAGCCCTAAGCCCTTACCCAATCAGCCCCAGCATTTT. The chain links TRBV27 to TRBJ1-5; D call uncertain. Germline V gene lookup returns CDR1 MNHEY and CDR2 SMNVEV (reference sequence). This CDR3 has 15 residues. Trimming stripped 6 bases from V and 3 bases from J, with 15 bases between.

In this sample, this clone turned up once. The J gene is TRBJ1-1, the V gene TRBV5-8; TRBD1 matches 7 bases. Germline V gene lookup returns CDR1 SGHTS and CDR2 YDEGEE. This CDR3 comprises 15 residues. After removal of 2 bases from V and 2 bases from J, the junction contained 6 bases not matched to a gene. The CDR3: CASSLTGTVNTEAFF. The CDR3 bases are TGTGCCAGCAGCTTAACCGGGACAGTAAACACTGAAGCTTTCTTT.

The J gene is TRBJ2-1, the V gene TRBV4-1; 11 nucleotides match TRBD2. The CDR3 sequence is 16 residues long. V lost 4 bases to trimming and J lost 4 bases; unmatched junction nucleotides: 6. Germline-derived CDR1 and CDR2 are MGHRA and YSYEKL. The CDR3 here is CASSPEGLAAYNEQFF. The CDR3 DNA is TGCGCCAGCAGCCCCGAGGGACTAGCGGCTTACAATGAGCAGTTCTTC.

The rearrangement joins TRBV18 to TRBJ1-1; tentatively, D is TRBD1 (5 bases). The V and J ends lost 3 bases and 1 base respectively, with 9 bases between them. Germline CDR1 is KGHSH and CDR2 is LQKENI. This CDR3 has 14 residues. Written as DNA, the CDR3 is TGTGCCAGCTCACCGGCGGACAAGAACACTGAAGCTTTCTTT. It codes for CASSPADKNTEAFF.

The CDR3, as DNA: TGTGCTTGTCTAGCGGGGGCCTACGAGCAGTACTTC. It specifies CACLAGAYEQYF. The V gene is TRBV2, the J gene TRBJ2-7; TRBD2 matches at 10 bases. The CDR3 runs to 12 residues. The germline V gene has CDR1 SNHLY and CDR2 FYNNEI.

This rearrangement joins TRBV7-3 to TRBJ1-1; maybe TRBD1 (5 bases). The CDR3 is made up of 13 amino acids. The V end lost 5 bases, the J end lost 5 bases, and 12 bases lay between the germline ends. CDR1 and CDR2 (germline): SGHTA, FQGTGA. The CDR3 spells CASSQYQGTEAFF. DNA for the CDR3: TGTGCCAGCAGCCAATACCAGGGTACTGAAGCTTTCTTT.

The CDR3: CASRANGAGNTIYF. As DNA, the CDR3 is TGTGCCAGCAGGGCGAATGGGGCGGGAAACACCATATATTTT. The rearrangement joins TRBV2 to TRBJ1-3, with D maybe TRBD1 (5 bases). CDR1 and CDR2 (germline): SNHLY, FYNNEI. The length of the CDR3 is 14 residues. The V end was cut by 6 bases, the J end by 4 bases, with 13 bases between.